This T cell receptor (beta chain) emerged from a study of regulatory T cells in long-lasting Graves disease. Libraries of TCR beta came from iRepertoire HTBI primers plus Arm-PCR of CDR3 regions. TCRdb passed the multiplex PCR reads through MiXCR, listing each CDR3 protein once. The sample contains 540,000 or so distinct CDR3 sequences, about 13% of which appear only once. Time point given: newly diagnosed GD, antithyroid drugs for less than 3 months. The authors made the TCR library using RNA they extracted from PBMCs. Study-level findings and limits: Less diverse TCR repertoires were seen in persistent Graves' patients than in newly diagnosed ones.

This clonotype was seen at least ten times. Antigen: not known. These data were also reused for a study on T cells in Graves' hyperthyroidism and ophthalmopathy. That publication notes: Most thyroid clonotypes expanded above 0.001 were also detected in blood. Onset of ophthalmopathy came a median around 6.5 months after the model predicted it.

This specimen consisted of peripheral blood mononuclear cells (PBMCs), obtained at new diagnosis, from a patient treated with antithyroid drugs. The sequence came from a man under 40 with Graves disease.

The DNA for the CDR3 is TGTGCCAGCAGCTTAGACAAGGGAAGTTCGGAGACCCAGTACTTC. It yields the protein CASSLDKGSSETQYF. The chain joins TRBV11-1 to TRBJ2-5; no reliable D call. V was cut by 1 base and J by 5 bases, with 14 bases left in between. The CDR3 is 15 amino acids. Germline V CDR1 and CDR2: SGHAT, FQDESV (reference sequence).